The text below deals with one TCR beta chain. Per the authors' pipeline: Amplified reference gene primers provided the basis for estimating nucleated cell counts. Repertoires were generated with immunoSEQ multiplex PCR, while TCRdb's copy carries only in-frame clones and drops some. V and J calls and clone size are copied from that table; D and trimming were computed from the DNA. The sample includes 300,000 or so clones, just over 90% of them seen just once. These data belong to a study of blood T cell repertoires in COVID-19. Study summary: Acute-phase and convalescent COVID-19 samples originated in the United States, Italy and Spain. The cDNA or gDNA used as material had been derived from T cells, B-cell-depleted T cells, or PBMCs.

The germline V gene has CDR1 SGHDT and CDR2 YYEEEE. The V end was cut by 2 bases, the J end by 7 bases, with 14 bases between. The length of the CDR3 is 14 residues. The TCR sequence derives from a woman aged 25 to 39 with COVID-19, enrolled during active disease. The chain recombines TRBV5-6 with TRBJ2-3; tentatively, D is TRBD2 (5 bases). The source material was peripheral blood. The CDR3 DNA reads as TGTGCCAGCAGCTTAAAGACTACTCCATATACGCAGTATTTT. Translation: CASSLKTTPYTQYF.